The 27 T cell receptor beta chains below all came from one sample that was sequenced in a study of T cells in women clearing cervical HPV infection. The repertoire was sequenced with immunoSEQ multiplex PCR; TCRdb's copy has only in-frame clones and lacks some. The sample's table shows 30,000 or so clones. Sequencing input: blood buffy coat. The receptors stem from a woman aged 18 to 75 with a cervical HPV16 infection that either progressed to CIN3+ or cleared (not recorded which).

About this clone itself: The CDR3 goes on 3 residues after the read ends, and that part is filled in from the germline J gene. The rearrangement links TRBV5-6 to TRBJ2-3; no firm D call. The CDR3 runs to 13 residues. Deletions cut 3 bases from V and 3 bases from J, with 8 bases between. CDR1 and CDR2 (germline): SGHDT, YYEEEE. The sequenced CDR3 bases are TGTGCCAGCAGCTCCCTCGGGACAGATACG. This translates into CASSSLGTDT. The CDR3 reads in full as CASSSLGTDTQYF.

The CDR3 bases that were read are TGTGCCAGCAGCTTGGGCATCCAAGAGACC. It codes for CASSLGIQET. The whole CDR3 region reads CASSLGIQETQYF. The chain joins TRBV7-3 to TRBJ2-5; D gene ambiguous. The sequenced fragment ends 3 residues before the CDR3 boundary, so the rest is inferred from the germline J gene. V was shortened by 3 bases and J by 1 base, with 6 bases between the two germline ends. Germline V gene sequence: CDR1 SGHTA, CDR2 FQGTGA. The CDR3 consists of 13 residues.

The CDR3 here is CASSLDRNTDTQYF. CDR3 bases read: TGTGCCAGCAGCCTGGACAGAAACACAGATACG. The rearrangement links TRBV28 to TRBJ2-3, with D possibly TRBD1 on 6 matching bases. The read terminates 3 residues ahead of where the CDR3 ends, so the germline J gene completes it. Germline CDR1 is MDHEN and CDR2 is SYDVKM. V was pared by 6 bases and J by 2 bases, with 12 bases between. The CDR3 has 14 amino acids.

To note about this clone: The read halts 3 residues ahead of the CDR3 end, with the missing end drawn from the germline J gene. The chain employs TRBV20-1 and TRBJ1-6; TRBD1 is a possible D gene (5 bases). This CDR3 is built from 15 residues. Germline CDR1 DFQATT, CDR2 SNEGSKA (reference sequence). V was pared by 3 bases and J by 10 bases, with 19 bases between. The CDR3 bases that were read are TGCAGTGCTAGGCAGCCGGACATCAGGAGATCACCC. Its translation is CSARQPDIRRSP. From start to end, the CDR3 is CSARQPDIRRSPLHF.

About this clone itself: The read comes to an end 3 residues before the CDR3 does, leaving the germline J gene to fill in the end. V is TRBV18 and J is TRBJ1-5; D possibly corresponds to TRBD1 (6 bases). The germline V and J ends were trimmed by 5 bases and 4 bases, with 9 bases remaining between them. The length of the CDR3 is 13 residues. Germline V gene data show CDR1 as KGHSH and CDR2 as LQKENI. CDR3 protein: CASSGGSNQPQHF. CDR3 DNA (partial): TGTGCCAGCTCAGGGGGCAGTAATCAGCCC.

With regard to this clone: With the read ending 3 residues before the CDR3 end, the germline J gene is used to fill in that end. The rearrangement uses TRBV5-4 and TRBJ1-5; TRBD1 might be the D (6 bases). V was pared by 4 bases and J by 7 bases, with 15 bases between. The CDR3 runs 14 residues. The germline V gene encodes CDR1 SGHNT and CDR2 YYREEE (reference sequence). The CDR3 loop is CASSLRGGGQPQHF. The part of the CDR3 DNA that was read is TGTGCCAGCAGCCTTAGAGGGGGTGGGCAGCCC. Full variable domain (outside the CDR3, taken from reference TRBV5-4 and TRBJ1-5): ETGVTQSPTHLIKTRGQQVTLRCSSQSGHNTVSWYQQALGQGPQFIFQYYREEENGRGNFPPRFSGLQFPNYSSELNVNALELDDSALYLCASSLRGGGQPQHFGDGTRLSIL.

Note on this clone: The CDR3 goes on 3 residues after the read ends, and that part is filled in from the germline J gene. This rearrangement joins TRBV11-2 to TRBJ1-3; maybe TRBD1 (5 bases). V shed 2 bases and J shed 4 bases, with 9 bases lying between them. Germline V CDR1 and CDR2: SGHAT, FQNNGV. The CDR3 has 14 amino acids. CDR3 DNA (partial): TGTGCCAGCAGCTTACAGGGTTTCGGAAACACC. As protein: CASSLQGFGNT. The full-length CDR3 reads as CASSLQGFGNTIYF.

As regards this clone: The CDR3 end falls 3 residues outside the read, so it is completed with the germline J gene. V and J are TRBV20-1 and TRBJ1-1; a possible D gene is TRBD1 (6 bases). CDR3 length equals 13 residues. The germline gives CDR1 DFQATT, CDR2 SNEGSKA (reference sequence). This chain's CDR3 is CSAIGGGGNEAFF. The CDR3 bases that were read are TGCAGTGCCATCGGAGGGGGAGGGAACGAA.

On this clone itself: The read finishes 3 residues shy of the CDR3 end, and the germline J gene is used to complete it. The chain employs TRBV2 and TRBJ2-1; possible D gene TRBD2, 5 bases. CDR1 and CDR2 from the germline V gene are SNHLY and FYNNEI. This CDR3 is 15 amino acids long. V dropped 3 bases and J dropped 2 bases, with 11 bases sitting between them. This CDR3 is CASSDDSAAYNEQFF. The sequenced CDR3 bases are TGTGCCAGCAGTGATGATAGCGCCGCCTACAATGAG.

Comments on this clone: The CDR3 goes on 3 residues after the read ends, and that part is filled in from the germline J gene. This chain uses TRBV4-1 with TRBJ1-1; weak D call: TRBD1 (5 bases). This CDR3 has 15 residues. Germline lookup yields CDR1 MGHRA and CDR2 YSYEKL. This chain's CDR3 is CASSQIVGGGFGAFF. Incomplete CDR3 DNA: TGCGCCAGCAGCCAAATCGTGGGCGGGGGATTTGGA.

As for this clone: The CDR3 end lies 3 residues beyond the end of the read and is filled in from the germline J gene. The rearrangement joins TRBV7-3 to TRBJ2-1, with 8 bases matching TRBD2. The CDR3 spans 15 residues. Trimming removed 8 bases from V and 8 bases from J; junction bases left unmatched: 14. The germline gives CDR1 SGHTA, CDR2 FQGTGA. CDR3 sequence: CASSTGRGVVDEQFF. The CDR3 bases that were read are TGTGCCAGCTCCACGGGGCGGGGGGTTGTGGATGAG.

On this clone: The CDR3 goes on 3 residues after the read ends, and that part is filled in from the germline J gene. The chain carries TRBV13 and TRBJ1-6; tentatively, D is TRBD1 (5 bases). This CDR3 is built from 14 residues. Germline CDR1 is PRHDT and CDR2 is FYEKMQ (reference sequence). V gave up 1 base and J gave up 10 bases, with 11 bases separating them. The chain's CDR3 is CASSLVTGGSPLHF. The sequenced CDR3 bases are TGTGCCAGCAGCTTAGTAACAGGAGGATCACCC.

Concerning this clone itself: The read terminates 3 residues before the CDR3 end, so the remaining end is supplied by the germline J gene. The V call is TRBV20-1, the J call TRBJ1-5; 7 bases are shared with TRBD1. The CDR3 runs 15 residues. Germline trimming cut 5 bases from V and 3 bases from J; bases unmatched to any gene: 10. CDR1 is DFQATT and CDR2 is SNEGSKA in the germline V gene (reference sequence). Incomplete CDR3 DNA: TGCAGTGCTGCAAAGACGACAGGGACCAATCAGCCC. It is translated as CSAAKTTGTNQP. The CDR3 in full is CSAAKTTGTNQPQHF.

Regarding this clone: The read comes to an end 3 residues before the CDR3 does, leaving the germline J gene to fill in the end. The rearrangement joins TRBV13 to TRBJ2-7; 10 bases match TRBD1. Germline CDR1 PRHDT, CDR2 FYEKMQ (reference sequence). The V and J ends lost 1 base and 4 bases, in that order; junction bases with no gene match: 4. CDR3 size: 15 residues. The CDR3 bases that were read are TGTGCCAGCAGCTTAGCAGGGACAGGGGTATACGAG. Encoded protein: CASSLAGTGVYE. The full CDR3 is CASSLAGTGVYEQYF.

Partial CDR3 DNA: TGCGCCAGCAGCTTGGATGGCAGGCTGGAA. Protein sequence: CASSLDGRLE. The CDR3 in its entirety is CASSLDGRLEAFF. V usage is TRBV5-1 and J usage is TRBJ1-1; D is ambiguous. The read ends 3 residues before the CDR3 terminus; that terminus is restored from the germline J gene. The CDR3 is 13 residues long. From germline, CDR1 is SGHRS and CDR2 YFSETQ.

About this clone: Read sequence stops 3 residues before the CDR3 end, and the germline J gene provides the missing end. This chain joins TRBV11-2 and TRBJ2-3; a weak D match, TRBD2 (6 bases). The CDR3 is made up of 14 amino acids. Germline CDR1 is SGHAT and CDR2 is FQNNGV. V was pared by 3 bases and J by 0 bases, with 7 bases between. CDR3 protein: CASSLDYSTDTQYF. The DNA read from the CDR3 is TGTGCCAGCAGCTTGGACTATAGCACAGATACG.

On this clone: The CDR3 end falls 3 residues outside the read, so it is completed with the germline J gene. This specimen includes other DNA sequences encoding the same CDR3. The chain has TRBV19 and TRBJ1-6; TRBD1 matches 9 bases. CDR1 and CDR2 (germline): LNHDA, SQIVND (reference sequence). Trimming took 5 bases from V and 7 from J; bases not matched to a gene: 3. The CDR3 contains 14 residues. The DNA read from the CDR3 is TGTGCCAGTAGTCCGGGACAGGGAAATTCACCC. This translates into CASSPGQGNSP. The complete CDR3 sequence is CASSPGQGNSPLHF.

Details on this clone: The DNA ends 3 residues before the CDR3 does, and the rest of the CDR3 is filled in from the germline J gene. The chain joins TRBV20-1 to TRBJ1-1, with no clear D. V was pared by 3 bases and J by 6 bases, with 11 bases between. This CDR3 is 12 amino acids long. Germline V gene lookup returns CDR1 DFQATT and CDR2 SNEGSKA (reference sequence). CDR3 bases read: TGCAGTGCTAGTCTGGATAGGGCTGAA. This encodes CSASLDRAE. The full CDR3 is CSASLDRAEAFF.

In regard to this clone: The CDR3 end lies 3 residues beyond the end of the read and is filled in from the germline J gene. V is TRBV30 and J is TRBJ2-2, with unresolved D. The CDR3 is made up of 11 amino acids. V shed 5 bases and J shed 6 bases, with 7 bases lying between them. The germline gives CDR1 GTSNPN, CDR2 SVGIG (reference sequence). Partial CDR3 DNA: TGTGCCTGGTCCCTACCCGGGGAG. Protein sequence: CAWSLPGE. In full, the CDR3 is CAWSLPGELFF.

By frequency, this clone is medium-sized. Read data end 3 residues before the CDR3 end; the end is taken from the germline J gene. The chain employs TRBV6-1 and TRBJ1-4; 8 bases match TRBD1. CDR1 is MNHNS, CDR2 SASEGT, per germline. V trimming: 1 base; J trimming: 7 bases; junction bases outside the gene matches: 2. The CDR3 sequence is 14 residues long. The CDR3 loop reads CASSEGTGFEKLFF. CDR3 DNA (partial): TGTGCCAGCAGTGAAGGGACAGGGTTTGAAAAA.

The part of the CDR3 DNA that was read is TGTGCCAGTAACCTTGGACTAGCGACCTACAATGAG. Translation gives CASNLGLATYNE. The full-length CDR3 reads as CASNLGLATYNEQFF. This chain uses TRBV19 with TRBJ2-1, with TRBD2 matching over 9 bases. The read comes to an end 3 residues before the CDR3 does, leaving the germline J gene to fill in the end. Trimming took 7 bases from V and 2 from J; bases not matched to a gene: 6. Germline V lookup: CDR1 LNHDA, CDR2 SQIVND (reference sequence). The CDR3 loop spans 15 amino acids.

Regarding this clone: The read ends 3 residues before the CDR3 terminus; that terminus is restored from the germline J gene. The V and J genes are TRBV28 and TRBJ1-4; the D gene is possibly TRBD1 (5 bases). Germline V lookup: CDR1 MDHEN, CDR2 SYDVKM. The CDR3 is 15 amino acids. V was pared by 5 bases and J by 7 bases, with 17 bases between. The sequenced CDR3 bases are TGTGCCAGCAGTCGCACAGGTCCTTCCGCTGAAAAA. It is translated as CASSRTGPSAEK. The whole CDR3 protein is CASSRTGPSAEKLFF.

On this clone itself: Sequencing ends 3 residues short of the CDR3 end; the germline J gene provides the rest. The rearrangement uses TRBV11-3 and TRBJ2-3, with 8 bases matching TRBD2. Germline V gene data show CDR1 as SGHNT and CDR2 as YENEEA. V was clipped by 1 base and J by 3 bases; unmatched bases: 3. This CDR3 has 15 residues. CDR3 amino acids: CASSLGAGETDTQYF. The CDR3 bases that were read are TGTGCCAGCAGCTTAGGAGCGGGGGAAACAGATACG.

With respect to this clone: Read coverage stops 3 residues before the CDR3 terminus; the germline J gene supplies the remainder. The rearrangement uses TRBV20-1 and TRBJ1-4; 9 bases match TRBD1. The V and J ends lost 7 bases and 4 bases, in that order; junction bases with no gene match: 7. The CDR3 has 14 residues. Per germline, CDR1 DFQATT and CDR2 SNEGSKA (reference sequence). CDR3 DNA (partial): TGCAGTGTTCGACCGGGACAGGGTAATGAAAAA. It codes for CSVRPGQGNEK. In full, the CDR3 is CSVRPGQGNEKLFF.

CDR3 bases read: TGCGCCAGCAGCCAACAGACAGGGGCTAGCTCCTATAATTCACCC. Its protein is CASSQQTGASSYNSP. The entire CDR3 is CASSQQTGASSYNSPLHF. This chain connects TRBV4-1 to TRBJ1-6, with TRBD1 identical over 8 bases. The read gets to within 3 residues of the CDR3 end, and the germline J gene fills in the rest. Trimming took 2 bases from V and 0 from J; bases not matched to a gene: 6. The length of the CDR3 is 18 residues. The germline gives CDR1 MGHRA, CDR2 YSYEKL.

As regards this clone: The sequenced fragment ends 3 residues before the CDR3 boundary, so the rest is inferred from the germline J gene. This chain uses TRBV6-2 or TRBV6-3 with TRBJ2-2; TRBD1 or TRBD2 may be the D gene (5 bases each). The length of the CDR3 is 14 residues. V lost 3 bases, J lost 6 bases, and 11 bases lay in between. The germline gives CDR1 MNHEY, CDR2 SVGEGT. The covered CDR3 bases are TGTGCCAGCAGTTATCAGGGAGTACCCGGGGAG. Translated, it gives CASSYQGVPGE. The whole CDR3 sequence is CASSYQGVPGELFF.

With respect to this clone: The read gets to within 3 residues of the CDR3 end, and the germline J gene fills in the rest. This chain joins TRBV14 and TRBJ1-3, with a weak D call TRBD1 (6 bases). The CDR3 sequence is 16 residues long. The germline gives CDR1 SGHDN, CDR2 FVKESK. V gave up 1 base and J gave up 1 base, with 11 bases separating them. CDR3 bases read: TGTGCCAGCAGCCAAGGGCGGGGGCTTTCTGGAAACACC. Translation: CASSQGRGLSGNT. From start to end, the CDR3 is CASSQGRGLSGNTIYF.